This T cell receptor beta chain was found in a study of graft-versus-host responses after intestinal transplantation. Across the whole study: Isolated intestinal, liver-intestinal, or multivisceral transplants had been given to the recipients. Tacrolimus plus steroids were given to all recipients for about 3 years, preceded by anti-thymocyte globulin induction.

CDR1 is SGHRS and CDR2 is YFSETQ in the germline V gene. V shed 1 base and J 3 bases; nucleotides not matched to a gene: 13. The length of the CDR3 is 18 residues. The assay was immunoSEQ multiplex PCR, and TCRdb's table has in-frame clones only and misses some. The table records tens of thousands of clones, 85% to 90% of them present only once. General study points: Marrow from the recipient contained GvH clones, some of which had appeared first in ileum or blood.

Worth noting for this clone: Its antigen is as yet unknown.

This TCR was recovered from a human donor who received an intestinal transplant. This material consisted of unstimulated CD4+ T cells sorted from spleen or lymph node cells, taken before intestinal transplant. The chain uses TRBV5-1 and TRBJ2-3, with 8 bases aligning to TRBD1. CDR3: CASSLLGFQGAQTDTQYF. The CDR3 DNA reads TGCGCCAGCAGCTTGTTGGGCTTCCAGGGGGCGCAGACAGATACGCAGTATTTT.